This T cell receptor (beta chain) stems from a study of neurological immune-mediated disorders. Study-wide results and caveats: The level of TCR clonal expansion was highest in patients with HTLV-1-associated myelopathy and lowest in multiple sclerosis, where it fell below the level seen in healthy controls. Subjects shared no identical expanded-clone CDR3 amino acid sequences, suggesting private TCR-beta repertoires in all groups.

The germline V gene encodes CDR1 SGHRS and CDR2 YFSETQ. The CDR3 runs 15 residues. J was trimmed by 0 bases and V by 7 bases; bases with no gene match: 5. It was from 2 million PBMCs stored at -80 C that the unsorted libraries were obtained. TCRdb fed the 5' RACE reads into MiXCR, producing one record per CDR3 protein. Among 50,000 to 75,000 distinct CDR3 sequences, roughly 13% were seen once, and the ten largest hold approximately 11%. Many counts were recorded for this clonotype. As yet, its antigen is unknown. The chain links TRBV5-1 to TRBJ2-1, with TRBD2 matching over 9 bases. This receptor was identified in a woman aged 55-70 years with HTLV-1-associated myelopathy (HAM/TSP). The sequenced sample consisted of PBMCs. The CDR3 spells CASGLAGSSYNEQFF. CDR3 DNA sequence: TGCGCCAGCGGCCTAGCGGGGAGCTCCTACAATGAGCAGTTCTTC.